This TCR beta chain was found in a study of blood T cells in healthy people across ages. The donors, aged 6 to 90, were healthy Caucasians from Russia. This clonotype was counted between two and nine times. A second PCR, run for about 6 to 11 cycles, used a sample-barcoded 5' primer plus a J-beta primer mix. Each CDR3 protein gets one entry after TCRdb re-called the 5' RACE reads with MiXCR. The sample holds 1.5 million to 2 million distinct CDR3 sequences, roughly 50% seen once. The CDR3 is 15 residues long. The germline V gene has CDR1 DFQATT and CDR2 SNEGSKA (reference sequence). J was trimmed by 2 bases and V by 3 bases; bases with no gene match: 8.

This TCR was sampled from a woman aged 40 to 50 in good health. This chain links TRBV20-1 with TRBJ2-5; 8 positions match TRBD2. The sequencing sample was made of blood. CDR3 DNA: TGCAGTGCTAGTTGGTGGCGGGGGGAACAAGAGACCCAGTACTTC. Residues: CSASWWRGEQETQYF.